This passage covers 31 T cell receptor beta chains from one sample sequenced in a study of blood T cell repertoires in COVID-19. The assay was immunoSEQ multiplex PCR, and TCRdb's table has in-frame clones only and misses some. The sample carries 150,000 or so clones, about nine tenths recorded once. Material for sequencing was PBMCs or T cells enriched from blood (not recorded which). These TCRs come from a middle-aged woman who had been exposed to COVID-19.

Only one count was recorded for this clone. This sequence joins TRBV5-4 and TRBJ2-3, with 15 bases identical to TRBD2. V lost 4 bases and J lost 4; bases outside the gene matches: 4. Germline V CDR1 and CDR2: SGHNT, YYREEE (reference sequence). This CDR3 has 16 residues. In DNA, the CDR3 is TGTGCCAGCAGCCTTCGGACTAGCGGGAGGGCAGATACGCAGTATTTT. Translated: CASSLRTSGRADTQYF.

V is TRBV9 and J is TRBJ2-7; perhaps TRBD2 as D (6 bases). V was clipped by 0 bases and J by 6 bases, with 10 bases between them. The CDR3 loop spans 13 amino acids. Germline assignment: CDR1 SGDLS and CDR2 YYNGEE. As DNA, the CDR3 is TGTGCCAGCAGCGTAGTAGGAGGGAGCGAGCAGTACTTC. Amino acid sequence: CASSVVGGSEQYF.

The chain employs TRBV4-2 and TRBJ1-2; D ambiguous. V lost 1 base, J lost 8 bases, and 8 bases lay in between. Looked up from germline, CDR1 is LGHNA and CDR2 is YNFKEQ. The CDR3 runs to 12 residues. This chain's CDR3 is CASSQGPGGYTF. CDR3 bases: TGTGCCAGCAGCCAAGGGCCGGGGGGCTACACCTTC.

This sequence joins TRBV6-1 and TRBJ2-3; D ambiguous. Germline lookup yields CDR1 MNHNS and CDR2 SASEGT. This CDR3 comprises 11 residues. V gave up 5 bases and J gave up 4 bases, with 4 bases separating them. The DNA of the CDR3 is TGTGCCAGCAGTTTCGCAGATACGCAGTATTTT. Encoded protein: CASSFADTQYF.

V and J are TRBV15 and TRBJ1-4; perhaps TRBD1 as D (5 bases). With 1 base removed from V and 7 bases from J, the gap between germline ends came to 10 bases. From germline, CDR1 is LNHNV and CDR2 YYDKDF (reference sequence). The CDR3 sequence is 14 residues long. CDR3 bases: TGTGCCACCAGCAGAGTGTCTAGGGGTGAAAAACTGTTTTTT. It codes for CATSRVSRGEKLFF.

V usage is TRBV5-6 and J usage is TRBJ2-2; D may be TRBD1 (6 bases). V was pared by 2 bases and J by 5 bases, with 13 bases between. Germline CDR1 reads SGHDT; CDR2 reads YYEEEE. The CDR3 covers 15 residues. CDR3 nucleotides: TGTGCCAGCAGCTTCAGGGGTAAAAGTACCGGGGAGCTGTTTTTT. Its protein product is CASSFRGKSTGELFF.

In its sample, this clone was seen once. The chain employs TRBV27 and TRBJ1-4; 7 nucleotides align to TRBD1. This CDR3 contains 13 residues. CDR1 and CDR2 (germline): MNHEY, SMNVEV (reference sequence). The trim removed 3 bases at V and 8 bases at J, leaving 3 bases unmatched. CDR3: CASSLTGSEKLFF. The CDR3 coding sequence is TGTGCCAGCAGTTTGACAGGGTCGGAAAAACTGTTTTTT.

The V and J genes are TRBV11-2 and TRBJ2-7; possibly TRBD2 for D (5 bases). Trimming pared 5 bases from V and 2 bases from J, leaving 16 bases between. In germline, CDR1 is SGHAT, CDR2 FQNNGV. CDR3 length equals 15 residues. CDR3 sequence reads: CASSPQAGTTYEQYF. CDR3 bases: TGTGCCAGCAGCCCCCAGGCGGGTACGACCTACGAGCAGTACTTC. Variable domain in full (rest from reference TRBV11-2 and TRBJ2-7): EAGVAQSPRYKIIEKRQSVAFWCNPISGHATLYWYQQILGQGPKLLIQFQNNGVVDDSQLPKDRFSAERLKGVDSTLKIQPAKLEDSAVYLCASSPQAGTTYEQYFGPGTRLTVT.

The chain couples TRBV6-5 to TRBJ2-2; TRBD2 matches at 9 bases. Germline trimming cut 11 bases from V and 2 bases from J; bases unmatched to any gene: 3. Germline V CDR1 and CDR2: MNHEY, SVGAGI. There are 13 residues in the CDR3. In DNA form, the CDR3 reads TGTGCCTTTAGCGGGAGCAACACCGGGGAGCTGTTTTTT. This translates into CAFSGSNTGELFF.

This clone is classed as large (0.1 to 1%). The CDR3 nucleotides read TGTGCCACCAGTGACCCCGGGACAGGGGCAACCGGGGAGCTGTTTTTT. It specifies CATSDPGTGATGELFF. The V and J genes are TRBV24-1 and TRBJ2-2; 10 nucleotides align to TRBD1. CDR1 KGHDR and CDR2 SFDVKD come from the germline V gene. The CDR3 totals 16 residues. The junction had 6 bases not matched to a gene; V was cut back by 4 bases and J by 5 bases.

V gene TRBV18 combines with J gene TRBJ2-7; D perhaps matches TRBD2 (6 bases). This CDR3 is 14 amino acids long. The ends were cut back, 6 bases at V and 3 bases at J, with 15 bases in the middle. Germline CDR1 is KGHSH and CDR2 is LQKENI. The CDR3 DNA reads TGTGCCAGCTCCAGGACACGGGAGATCTACGAGCAGTACTTC. This sequence encodes CASSRTREIYEQYF.

The rearrangement links TRBV6-1 to TRBJ1-2; the D is unclear. V lost 3 bases to trimming and J lost 1 base, with 9 bases between them. CDR3 length equals 14 residues. Germline V gene data show CDR1 as MNHNS and CDR2 as SASEGT. CDR3 in DNA: TGTGCCAGCAGTGATGGACTGAGTAACTATGGCTACACCTTC. It translates to CASSDGLSNYGYTF.

This chain joins TRBV4-1 and TRBJ1-5; 9 nucleotides agree with TRBD1. Looked up from germline, CDR1 is MGHRA and CDR2 is YSYEKL. The CDR3 has 16 amino acids. V lost 0 bases, J lost 1 base, and 1 base stayed unmatched. CDR3 sequence: CASSQEGQGSNQPQHF. The CDR3 nucleotides are TGCGCCAGCAGCCAAGAGGGACAGGGAAGCAATCAGCCCCAGCATTTT.

The chain couples TRBV25-1 to TRBJ2-7; D unresolved. Trimming removed 5 bases at V and 2 bases at J, with 10 bases between. This CDR3 spans 13 amino acids. Germline CDR1 reads MGHDK; CDR2 reads SYGVNS. The CDR3 nucleotides read TGTGCCAGCAGTTCAAACAGAGCCTACGAGCAGTACTTC. Translating gives CASSSNRAYEQYF.

The chain carries TRBV10-1 and TRBJ2-2; 13 bases agree with TRBD2. Trimming at V came to 5 bases and at J to 5 bases, leaving 8 bases not matched to a gene. This CDR3 is built from 17 residues. Looked up from germline, CDR1 is WNHNN and CDR2 is SYGVQD (reference sequence). The CDR3 region has the DNA TGCGCCAGCAGTCGTGGACTAGCGGGAGAGCGAACCGGGGAGCTGTTTTTT. Translated, it gives CASSRGLAGERTGELFF.

In DNA form, the CDR3 reads TGTGCCAGCAGTTTATGGGCAGGGGCTCAGCCCCAGCATTTT. Translation gives CASSLWAGAQPQHF. The rearrangement uses TRBV27 and TRBJ1-5; tentative D call: TRBD1 (6 bases). Germline V CDR1 and CDR2: MNHEY, SMNVEV (reference sequence). The V end lost 1 base, the J end lost 6 bases, and 10 bases lay between the germline ends. The CDR3 extends over 14 amino acids.

DNA for the CDR3: TGTGCCAGCAGGGGACAGGGGGTTGTCCTTAATTCACCCCTCCACTTT. Its protein is CASRGQGVVLNSPLHF. The V and J genes are TRBV5-6 and TRBJ1-6; 11 bases match TRBD1. The V segment lost 5 bases and the J segment 6 bases; nucleotides outside the gene matches: 7. This CDR3 is built from 16 residues. Germline values: CDR1 SGHDT, CDR2 YYEEEE.

The V gene is TRBV7-2, the J gene TRBJ2-1, with TRBD2 identical over 13 bases. The V gene end was trimmed by 1 base and the J gene end by 0 bases; junction bases not matched to a gene: 6. This CDR3 contains 19 residues. CDR1 and CDR2 from the germline V gene are SGHTA and FQGNSA. The CDR3, as DNA: TGTGCCAGCAGCTTAGAACTAGCGGGAGGGCCAGTCTCCTACAATGAGCAGTTCTTC. It specifies CASSLELAGGPVSYNEQFF.

The chain has TRBV4-1 and TRBJ2-5; TRBD2 agrees at 8 bases. V lost 4 bases to trimming and J lost 3 bases; unmatched junction nucleotides: 4. This CDR3 has 14 residues. Germline CDR1 and CDR2: MGHRA and YSYEKL. The CDR3 region is CASSRGAGEETQYF. DNA of the CDR3: TGCGCCAGCAGCCGAGGAGCGGGAGAAGAGACCCAGTACTTC.

This rearrangement joins TRBV4-1 to TRBJ2-7; D is uncertain. V was pared by 0 bases and J by 3 bases, with 15 bases between. CDR3 length: 16 residues. Germline values: CDR1 MGHRA, CDR2 YSYEKL. The CDR3 spells CASSQDASTPNYEQYF. CDR3 DNA: TGCGCCAGCAGCCAAGACGCGAGCACTCCCAACTACGAGCAGTACTTC.

The rearrangement joins TRBV2 to TRBJ1-6; D unclear. This CDR3 has 13 amino acids. CDR1 and CDR2 from the germline V gene are SNHLY and FYNNEI. Trimming shortened V by 8 bases and J by 6 bases, and 11 bases separated the two germline ends. In DNA form, the CDR3 reads TGTGCCAGCGGTCGGCGGAGTAATTCACCCCTCCACTTT. Protein sequence: CASGRRSNSPLHF.

The chain joins TRBV29-1 to TRBJ2-2; possible D gene TRBD1, 6 bases. The CDR3 loop spans 13 amino acids. The ends were cut back, 5 bases at V and 13 bases at J, with 20 bases in the middle. CDR1 is SQVTM, CDR2 ANQGSEA, per germline. The CDR3 loop is CSVSFEGTDRLFF. CDR3 sequence (DNA): TGCAGCGTTTCCTTCGAGGGGACGGACAGGCTGTTTTTT.

The rearrangement uses TRBV4-1 and TRBJ2-1; tentative D call: TRBD2 (5 bases). V lost 0 bases and J 1 base, leaving 10 bases between the germline ends. There are 16 residues in the CDR3. The germline V gene encodes CDR1 MGHRA and CDR2 YSYEKL. The CDR3 DNA follows: TGCGCCAGCAGCCAAGATCCTAGCAGGTCCTACAATGAGCAGTTCTTC. It encodes CASSQDPSRSYNEQFF.

This chain joins TRBV12-5 and TRBJ1-5; D remains ambiguous. Germline V gene lookup returns CDR1 LGHNT and CDR2 FRNRAP. There are 16 residues in the CDR3. V lost 0 bases, J lost 2 bases, and 11 bases lay in between. The CDR3 region has the DNA TGTGCTAGTGGTTTGGTTCCGCGTTTCGGCAATCAGCCCCAGCATTTT. Translation: CASGLVPRFGNQPQHF.

The chain is built from TRBV6-2 or TRBV6-3 and TRBJ1-4; 12 bases align to TRBD1. The CDR3 extends over 16 amino acids. The ends lost 6 bases at V and 8 bases at J; junction bases unmatched: 10. Germline CDR1 reads MNHEY; CDR2 reads SVGEGT. CDR3 bases: TGTGCCAGCAGGCCTCCCGGGACAGGGGGCTGGGAAAAACTGTTTTTT. This gives the protein CASRPPGTGGWEKLFF.

V and J are TRBV2 and TRBJ2-7; a weak D match, TRBD2 (6 bases). The CDR3 sequence is 18 residues long. The V gene lost 7 bases and the J gene lost 5 bases, with 30 bases spanning the gap. Germline CDR1 is SNHLY and CDR2 is FYNNEI. This CDR3 is CASMGPPGLHTHKDEQYF. DNA for the CDR3: TGTGCCAGCATGGGACCACCGGGACTCCACACGCATAAAGACGAGCAGTACTTC.

The chain links TRBV11-2 to TRBJ1-5, with D unclear. Deletions cut 4 bases from V and 0 bases from J, with 16 bases between. This CDR3 spans 17 amino acids. Germline CDR1 and CDR2: SGHAT and FQNNGV. CDR3 amino acids: CASSSQVGVGSNQPQHF. In DNA form, the CDR3 reads TGTGCCAGCAGCTCCCAGGTCGGGGTGGGTAGCAATCAGCCCCAGCATTTT.

The CDR3 region is CASSILSGQGARRPQHF. The CDR3, as DNA: TGTGCCAGTAGTATTCTTTCGGGACAGGGGGCTAGACGGCCCCAGCATTTT. The chain is built from TRBV19 and TRBJ1-5; TRBD1 matches 12 bases. Per the germline V gene, CDR1 is LNHDA and CDR2 is SQIVND (reference sequence). The ends lost 3 bases at V and 9 bases at J; junction bases unmatched: 12. The CDR3 length is 17 residues.

Only one count was recorded for this clone. The chain couples TRBV3-1 (or the pseudogene TRBV3-2) to TRBJ2-6; 8 positions match TRBD1. CDR1 and CDR2 from the germline V gene are LGHDT and YNNKEL (reference sequence). Trimming removed 1 base from V and 10 bases from J; junction bases left unmatched: 6. The length of the CDR3 is 15 residues. CDR3 coding DNA: TGTGCCAGCAGCCAAGCTCTGGGACAGGAAAACGTCCTGACTTTC. The encoded protein is CASSQALGQENVLTF.

V and J are TRBV5-6 and TRBJ2-5; D is unresolved. V was pared by 2 bases and J by 0 bases, with 2 bases between. The CDR3 spans 12 residues. Germline-derived CDR1 and CDR2 are SGHDT and YYEEEE. The CDR3 spells CASSFYQETQYF. The CDR3 bases are TGTGCCAGCAGCTTCTACCAAGAGACCCAGTACTTC.

This chain connects TRBV24-1 to TRBJ2-1, with 11 bases lining up with TRBD2. CDR1 is KGHDR, CDR2 SFDVKD, per germline. Germline trimming cut 5 bases from V and 5 bases from J; bases unmatched to any gene: 7. This CDR3 contains 16 residues. The CDR3 protein is CATSGTSGSSNNEQFF. The CDR3 DNA follows: TGTGCCACCAGTGGTACTAGCGGGAGTTCTAACAATGAGCAGTTCTTC.